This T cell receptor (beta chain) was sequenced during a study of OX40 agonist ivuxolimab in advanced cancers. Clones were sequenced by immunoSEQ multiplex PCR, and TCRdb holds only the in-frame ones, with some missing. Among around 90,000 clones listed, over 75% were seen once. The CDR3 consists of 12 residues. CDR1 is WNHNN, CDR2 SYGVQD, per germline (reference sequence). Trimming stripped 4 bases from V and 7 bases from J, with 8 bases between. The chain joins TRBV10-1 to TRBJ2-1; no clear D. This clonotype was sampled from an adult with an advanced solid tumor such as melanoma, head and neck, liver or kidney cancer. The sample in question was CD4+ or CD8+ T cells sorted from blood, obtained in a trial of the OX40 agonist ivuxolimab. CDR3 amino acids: CASSVGSNEQFF. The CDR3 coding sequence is TGCGCCAGCAGTGTCGGTAGTAATGAGCAGTTCTTC.